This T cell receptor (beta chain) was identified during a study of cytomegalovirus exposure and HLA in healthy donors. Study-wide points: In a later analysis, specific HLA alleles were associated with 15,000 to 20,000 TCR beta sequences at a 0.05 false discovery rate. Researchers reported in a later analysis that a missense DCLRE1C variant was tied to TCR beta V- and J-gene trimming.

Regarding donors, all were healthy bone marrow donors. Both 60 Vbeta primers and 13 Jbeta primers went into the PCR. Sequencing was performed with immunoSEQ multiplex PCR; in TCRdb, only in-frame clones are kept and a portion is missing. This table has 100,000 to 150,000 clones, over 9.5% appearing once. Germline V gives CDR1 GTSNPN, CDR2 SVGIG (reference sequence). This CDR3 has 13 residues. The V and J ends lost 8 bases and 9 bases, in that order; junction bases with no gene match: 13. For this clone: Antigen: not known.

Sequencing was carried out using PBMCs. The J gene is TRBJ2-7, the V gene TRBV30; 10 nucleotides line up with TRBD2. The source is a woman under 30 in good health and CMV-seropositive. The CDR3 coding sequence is TGTGCCCGGGCAATAGCGGGGGGCCTAGGGCAGTACTTC. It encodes CARAIAGGLGQYF.